Listed below are T cell receptor beta chains from one sample, sequenced in a study of blood T cell repertoires in COVID-19. Here immunoSEQ multiplex PCR was the method, and the copy in TCRdb shows in-frame clones only, minus some. The table has roughly 330,000 clones, 80% to 90% seen once; the top ten hold approximately 1.1%. The sequencing sample was made of peripheral blood. These receptors all stem from a woman in her 50s with acute or convalescent COVID-19. Each CDR3 is given with its conserved first and last residue. A D gene is named only where the DNA matches it firmly. Part of the rows lack a size; the others show once, few, many or a class for expanded clones.

D | J | V | size | DNA | CDR3
TRBD1 | TRBJ1-4 | TRBV10-3 | - | TGTGCCATCAGTGACCCTGACAGGGGGCCCGGTAATGAAAAACTGTTTTTT | CAISDPDRGPGNEKLFF
- | TRBJ1-2 | TRBV14 | few | TGTGCCAGCAGCCAAAACGGGGGGGGCATGGATGGCTACACCTTC | CASSQNGGGMDGYTF
- | TRBJ2-3 | TRBV30 | - | TGTGCCTGGAGTGTTGGTGGGCCAGATACGCAGTATTTT | CAWSVGGPDTQYF
- | TRBJ1-3 | TRBV6-5 | - | TGTGCCAGCAGTTACGCGTCAGGGCCTGGAAACACCATATATTTT | CASSYASGPGNTIYF
TRBD1 | TRBJ2-1 | TRBV5-6 | - | TGTGCCAGCAGCGCCGGGACAGGGTTTAGAAATGAGCAGTTCTTC | CASSAGTGFRNEQFF
TRBD1 | TRBJ1-1 | TRBV5-1 | few | TGCGCCAGCAATATGGGACAGGGAAACACTGAAGCTTTCTTT | CASNMGQGNTEAFF
TRBD2 | TRBJ2-3 | TRBV27 | - | TGTGCCAGCAGTCACCGGACTAGCGGGGGGATCACAGATACGCAGTATTTT | CASSHRTSGGITDTQYF
TRBD1 | TRBJ1-6 | TRBV30 | - | TGTGCCTGGGGGGGCCGGACAGGGAGCGGTTCACCCCTCCACTTT | CAWGGRTGSGSPLHF
- | TRBJ2-2 | TRBV19 | - | TGTGCCAGTGGGATCGGGACAGCGGGCGGGGAGCTGTTTTTT | CASGIGTAGGELFF
- | TRBJ1-3 | TRBV19 | few | TGTGCCAGTAGTACCACCCGGGGCTCTGGAAACACCATATATTTT | CASSTTRGSGNTIYF
- | TRBJ1-1 | TRBV7-3 | - | TGTGCCAGCAGTCGGGGGGCTTCTCTCTTCTTT | CASSRGASLFF
- | TRBJ1-2 | TRBV6-5 | once | TGTGCCAGCAGTTACTTACAGGGAGACTATGGCTACACCTTC | CASSYLQGDYGYTF
TRBD2 | TRBJ2-1 | TRBV6-5 | - | TGTGCCACGCAACCCGGACTAGCGGGGAACAATGAGCAGTTCTTC | CATQPGLAGNNEQFF
TRBD1 | TRBJ1-2 | TRBV5-4 | - | TGTGCCAGCAGCTTGGAAAGGACAGGGTCAGATCTTAACTATGGCTACACCTTC | CASSLERTGSDLNYGYTF
- | TRBJ1-1 | TRBV2 | - | TGTGCCAGCAGTGAGCAACCTGGGAGCACTGAAGCTTTCTTT | CASSEQPGSTEAFF
- | TRBJ1-6 | TRBV30 | - | TGTGCCTGGAGTACGCCGGGGTATAATTCACCCCTCCACTTT | CAWSTPGYNSPLHF
- | TRBJ1-4 | TRBV7-9 | - | TGTGCCAGCCAGGCCGTTAATGAAAAACTGTTTTTT | CASQAVNEKLFF
- | TRBJ2-1 | TRBV12-5 | - | TGTGCTAGTGGACCCCGGGAGACCAATGAGCAGTTCTTC | CASGPRETNEQFF
- | TRBJ2-3 | TRBV18 | - | TGTGCCAGCTCACCACCTCGGGGGGCTGGCACAGATACGCAGTATTTT | CASSPPRGAGTDTQYF
- | TRBJ1-4 | TRBV10-2 | - | TGCGCCAGCAGTGAGGAGGGGGAGGGTCGAAAACTGTTTTTT | CASSEEGEGRKLFF
- | TRBJ1-1 | TRBV5-1 | - | TGCGCCAGCAGCTTGGCCAGTCAGGGGTGGCGCACTGAAGCTTTCTTT | CASSLASQGWRTEAFF
- | TRBJ1-5 | TRBV6-1 | - | TGTGCCAGCAGTGATTGGGACATCGATCAGCCCCAGCATTTT | CASSDWDIDQPQHF
- | TRBJ2-1 | TRBV7-2 | - | TGTGCCAGCAGCGTAAACAGCTACAATGAGCAGTTCTTC | CASSVNSYNEQFF
- | TRBJ2-5 | TRBV7-8 | - | TGTGCCAGCAGCTTAGCGGGCCAAGACGGAGAGACCCAGTACTTC | CASSLAGQDGETQYF
- | TRBJ1-5 | TRBV18 | few | TGTGCCAGCTCCTTCCAAGGGGATCAGCCCCAGCATTTT | CASSFQGDQPQHF
TRBD1 | TRBJ1-1 | TRBV19 | - | TGTGCCAGTAGTATACCCGGGACAGGGAACACTGAAGCTTTCTTT | CASSIPGTGNTEAFF
- | TRBJ1-5 | TRBV5-1 | few | TGCGCCAGCAGCTTGGCAGGAAACAATCAGCCCCAGCATTTT | CASSLAGNNQPQHF
- | TRBJ2-7 | TRBV6-1 | few | TGTGCCAGCAGTGAAATGATTAGCTCCTACGAGCAGTACTTC | CASSEMISSYEQYF
- | TRBJ2-1 | TRBV4-1 | - | TGCGCCAGCAGCCAAGTGTCTAGCATGGCCTACAATGAGCAGTTCTTC | CASSQVSSMAYNEQFF
- | TRBJ1-1 | TRBV10-3 | - | TGTGCCATCACCTTTGCGACAGCGAACACTGAAGCTTTCTTT | CAITFATANTEAFF
- | TRBJ2-7 | TRBV7-2 | - | TGTGCCAGCAGCTCCGGTCACCCCTACGAGCAGTACTTC | CASSSGHPYEQYF
- | TRBJ1-4 | TRBV10-3 | - | TGTGCCATCAGTGAGCAGGGTTTTGAAAAACTGTTTTTT | CAISEQGFEKLFF
- | TRBJ2-1 | TRBV2 | - | TGTGCCAGCAGTTACGGGAATGAGCAGTTCTTC | CASSYGNEQFF
- | TRBJ1-1 | TRBV10-1 | - | TGCGCCAGCAGTGAGTCGGGGGGAAGAAACACTGAAGCTTTCTTT | CASSESGGRNTEAFF
- | TRBJ1-1 | TRBV6-6 | - | TGTGCCAGCAGTCCTCAGGGATTGGTGAACACTGAAGCTTTCTTT | CASSPQGLVNTEAFF
- | TRBJ2-3 | TRBV7-7 | - | TGTGCCAGCAGCCCGTATTACACAGATACGCAGTATTTT | CASSPYYTDTQYF
- | TRBJ2-7 | TRBV7-2 | - | TGTGCCAGCAGCTCCCAGGGTTACGAGCAGTACTTC | CASSSQGYEQYF
- | TRBJ2-3 | TRBV4-2 | - | TGTGCCAGCAGCCAAGGACTCCGAGGCACAGATACGCAGTATTTT | CASSQGLRGTDTQYF
- | TRBJ1-1 | TRBV7-2 | - | TGTGCCAGCAGCTTAGTTGGCAGCGCTGAAGCTTTCTTT | CASSLVGSAEAFF
TRBD1 | TRBJ1-2 | TRBV7-2 | - | TGTGCCAGCAGCTACACAGGGGGAGGTGATGGCTACACCTTC | CASSYTGGGDGYTF
- | TRBJ1-5 | TRBV3-1/TRBV3-2 | - | TGTGCCAGCAGCCAAGGGTCGGGTTGGAGCGTTCGAACCCAGCATTTT | CASSQGSGWSVRTQHF
- | TRBJ1-4 | TRBV7-9 | - | TGTGCCAGCAGCGAGGGTCGAGGTAATGAAAAACTGTTTTTT | CASSEGRGNEKLFF
- | TRBJ2-7 | TRBV6-2/TRBV6-3 | once | TGTGCCAGCAGCCGACACCTCTACGAGCAGTACTTC | CASSRHLYEQYF
- | TRBJ1-5 | TRBV19 | - | TGTGCCAGTAGTATTCGGGGGGGTCAGCCCCCAAAGCCCCAGCATTTT | CASSIRGGQPPKPQHF
- | TRBJ2-1 | TRBV7-2 | once | TGTGCCAGCAGCGCAGGGACACCGAGCTCCTACAATGAGCAGTTCTTC | CASSAGTPSSYNEQFF
- | TRBJ2-5 | TRBV4-3 | - | TGCGCCAGCAGCCAACAGGGCGGAGAGACCCAGTACTTC | CASSQQGGETQYF
TRBD1 | TRBJ1-6 | TRBV27 | - | TGTGCCAGCAGTGCCGACAGGGGGGAGGTTAATTCACCCCTCCACTTT | CASSADRGEVNSPLHF
TRBD2 | TRBJ2-2 | TRBV3-1/TRBV3-2 | - | TGTGCCAGCGGTGGGACTAGCGACAACACCGGGGAGCTGTTTTTT | CASGGTSDNTGELFF
- | TRBJ1-2 | TRBV11-2 | - | TGTGCCAGCAGCTCACACGACTATGGCTACACCTTC | CASSSHDYGYTF
TRBD1 | TRBJ2-5 | TRBV4-1 | - | TGCGCCAGCAGCCAATCACCGGTGGGACAGGGGATAGAAGAGACCCAGTACTTC | CASSQSPVGQGIEETQYF
TRBD1 | TRBJ1-5 | TRBV18 | - | TGTGCCAGCTCACTCTCCGGGACAGGGGGCAATCAGCCCCAGCATTTT | CASSLSGTGGNQPQHF
- | TRBJ2-3 | TRBV5-4 | - | TGTGCCAGCAGCTTGGCAGAAGGGGCAGATACGCAGTATTTT | CASSLAEGADTQYF
- | TRBJ1-1 | TRBV19 | - | TGTGCCAGTAACCCCTCGACAGGAGCCGGGAACACTGAAGCTTTCTTT | CASNPSTGAGNTEAFF
- | TRBJ1-1 | TRBV18 | - | TGTGCCAGCTCACCAGCAGAGGACACTGAAGCTTTCTTT | CASSPAEDTEAFF